The rows below give T cell receptor beta chains drawn from one sample of a study of cytomegalovirus exposure and HLA in healthy donors. Clones were sequenced by immunoSEQ multiplex PCR, and TCRdb holds only the in-frame ones, with some missing. The data show about 110,000 clones, with around 68% seen just once and more than 3.5% held by the top ten. Sequencing was carried out using PBMCs. All receptors derive from a woman aged 40 to 50 in good health and CMV-seropositive. The CDR3 runs from the conserved cysteine through the conserved F or W. A D gene is named only where the DNA matches it firmly. Not every row has a clone size; where given, it reads once, few, many or a size class.

size: NA
J: TRBJ2-3
V: TRBV30
D: NA
DNA: TGTGCCTGGCAGCGGACCCGATGGGGTACGCAGTATTTT
CDR3: CAWQRTRWGTQYF

size: few
J: TRBJ1-1
V: TRBV6-1
D: TRBD1
DNA: TGTGCCAGCAGTAGGACGGCTGGACAGGGCACTGAAGCTTTCTTT
CDR3: CASSRTAGQGTEAFF

size: NA
J: TRBJ1-1
V: TRBV5-1
D: TRBD1
DNA: TGCGCCAGCAGCTTGGTTGGACAGGGGGCACCGAACACTGAAGCTTTCTTT
CDR3: CASSLVGQGAPNTEAFF

size: NA
J: TRBJ1-2
V: TRBV21-1
D: NA
DNA: TGTGCCCGCGGGGACGTCTATGGCTACACCTTC
CDR3: CARGDVYGYTF

size: NA
J: TRBJ2-5
V: TRBV7-3
D: TRBD1
DNA: TGTGCCAGCAGCCAGGGACAGGGAGGAGGACAAGAGACCCAGTACTTC
CDR3: CASSQGQGGGQETQYF

size: few
J: TRBJ2-7
V: TRBV2
D: TRBD2
DNA: TGTGCCAGCAGTGAAGCGGGGGGGAGGGACGAGCAGTACTTC
CDR3: CASSEAGGRDEQYF

size: NA
J: TRBJ1-4
V: TRBV5-1
D: NA
DNA: TGCGCCAGCAGCTTGAGGCCAAGTCGCGGTGAAAAACTGTTTTTT
CDR3: CASSLRPSRGEKLFF

size: NA
J: TRBJ2-5
V: TRBV30
D: NA
DNA: TGTGCCTGGGTATATAGCGGGACCCAGTACTTC
CDR3: CAWVYSGTQYF

size: NA
J: TRBJ2-7
V: TRBV6-1
D: TRBD1
DNA: TGTGCCAGCAGCCGAGGACAGGGCTCCTACGAGCAGTACTTC
CDR3: CASSRGQGSYEQYF

size: NA
J: TRBJ1-2
V: TRBV15
D: NA
DNA: TGTGCCACCAGCAGAGATTTGGCTAGCTATGGCTACACCTTC
CDR3: CATSRDLASYGYTF

size: NA
J: TRBJ2-2
V: TRBV5-6
D: NA
DNA: TGTGCCAGCAGCTTGTTGTCCAGCGGGTTGACCGGGGAGCTGTTTTTT
CDR3: CASSLLSSGLTGELFF

size: few
J: TRBJ1-5
V: TRBV6-6
D: NA
DNA: TGTGCCAGCAGTTACGTGGCCAGCAATCAGCCCCAGCATTTT
CDR3: CASSYVASNQPQHF

size: NA
J: TRBJ1-2
V: TRBV29-1
D: NA
DNA: TGCAGCGTTGACATGGTAGCTAACTATGGCTACACCTTC
CDR3: CSVDMVANYGYTF

size: few
J: TRBJ2-7
V: TRBV15
D: TRBD2
DNA: TGTGCCACCGGAGCGGGACTGGGGCGGGGGGAGCAGTACTTC
CDR3: CATGAGLGRGEQYF

size: NA
J: TRBJ2-2
V: TRBV19
D: NA
DNA: TGTGCCAGTAGTAGGATTCTAATTGGAGCCGGGGAGCTGTTTTTT
CDR3: CASSRILIGAGELFF

size: once
J: TRBJ1-3
V: TRBV4-2
D: TRBD1
DNA: TGTGCCAGCAGTACCCGGGACAGGGTCATAGCTGGAAACACCATATATTTT
CDR3: CASSTRDRVIAGNTIYF

size: few
J: TRBJ1-5
V: TRBV15
D: NA
DNA: TGTGCCACCAGCAGAGAGAAACAGGACGATCAGCCCCAGCATTTT
CDR3: CATSREKQDDQPQHF

size: NA
J: TRBJ2-2
V: TRBV7-6
D: TRBD2
DNA: TGTGCCAGCAGCTTGGGACTAGCGGGAAACACCGGGGAGCTGTTTTTT
CDR3: CASSLGLAGNTGELFF

size: NA
J: TRBJ2-2
V: TRBV13
D: TRBD2
DNA: TGTGCCAGCAGCTCCAGACTAGCGGGCGAGCTCTCTCAGTTCGCGAACACCGGGGAGCTGTTTTTT
CDR3: CASSSRLAGELSQFANTGELFF

size: few
J: TRBJ1-1
V: TRBV6-1
D: NA
DNA: TGTGCCAGCAGTGAGAGGGACATTCAAGAGGCTGAAGCTTTCTTT
CDR3: CASSERDIQEAEAFF

size: NA
J: TRBJ1-6
V: TRBV27
D: TRBD1
DNA: TGTGCCAGCAGCCCCGGGACAGGGGTTACCTATAATTCACCCCTCCACTTT
CDR3: CASSPGTGVTYNSPLHF

size: NA
J: TRBJ2-5
V: TRBV6-1
D: TRBD1
DNA: TGTGCCAGCAGCGCCGGGACAGGGGGCGGAAAGACCCAGTACTTC
CDR3: CASSAGTGGGKTQYF

size: NA
J: TRBJ2-7
V: TRBV19
D: NA
DNA: TGTGCCAGTAGCGCGTCAGGAGGGGTCTACGAGCAGTACTTC
CDR3: CASSASGGVYEQYF

size: few
J: TRBJ2-1
V: TRBV6-1
D: TRBD2
DNA: TGTGCCAGCCGTGGACTAGCGGGCCTTAGCTCCTACAATGAGCAGTTCTTC
CDR3: CASRGLAGLSSYNEQFF

size: NA
J: TRBJ2-6
V: TRBV7-9
D: NA
DNA: TGTGCCAGCAGCACTCGCTCTGGGGCCAACGTCCTGACTTTC
CDR3: CASSTRSGANVLTF

size: once
J: TRBJ2-1
V: TRBV29-1
D: NA
DNA: TGCAGCGTTGAAGAACGGGGACTGAGCAATGAGCAGTTCTTC
CDR3: CSVEERGLSNEQFF

size: few
J: TRBJ2-7
V: TRBV6-6
D: NA
DNA: TGTGCCAGCAGTTACTCGACTGGTTCCGCACTTTACGAGCAGTACTTC
CDR3: CASSYSTGSALYEQYF

size: NA
J: TRBJ2-1
V: TRBV11-3
D: NA
DNA: TGTGCCAGCAGCTGGTGGAGGGCCCCATACAATGAGCAGTTCTTC
CDR3: CASSWWRAPYNEQFF

size: NA
J: TRBJ1-1
V: TRBV2
D: NA
DNA: TGTGCCAGCAGTGGCCCAGGGATGGACACTGAAGCTTTCTTT
CDR3: CASSGPGMDTEAFF

size: NA
J: TRBJ1-1
V: TRBV4-2
D: TRBD1
DNA: TGTGCCAGCAGCCCCACCGGGACAGCGAACACTGAAGCTTTCTTT
CDR3: CASSPTGTANTEAFF

size: once
J: TRBJ1-2
V: TRBV5-4
D: TRBD1
DNA: TGTGCCAGCAGCGTCGGGACAGGGGGCAACTATGGCTACACCTTC
CDR3: CASSVGTGGNYGYTF

size: NA
J: TRBJ1-2
V: TRBV6-5
D: NA
DNA: TGTGCCAGCAGTTACTCGAAAGAGCTTGGTTTATTC
CDR3: CASSYSKELGLF

size: few
J: TRBJ2-3
V: TRBV18
D: TRBD1
DNA: TGTGCCAGCTCACCTAGACAGGGGGCGGGAAGCACAGATACGCAGTATTTT
CDR3: CASSPRQGAGSTDTQYF

size: NA
J: TRBJ1-2
V: TRBV7-2
D: TRBD1
DNA: TGTGCCAGCAGCTCCGGACAGGGCTATGGCTACACCTTC
CDR3: CASSSGQGYGYTF

size: NA
J: TRBJ1-6
V: TRBV25-1
D: NA
DNA: TGTGCCAGCAGCGTAACCGGGGGGTTTTCACCCCTCCACTTT
CDR3: CASSVTGGFSPLHF

size: NA
J: TRBJ1-6
V: TRBV6-5
D: TRBD1
DNA: TGTGCCAGCAGTTACGACGGGACAGCTAATTCACCCCTCCACTTT
CDR3: CASSYDGTANSPLHF

size: NA
J: TRBJ2-3
V: TRBV4-2
D: NA
DNA: TGTGCCAGCAGCCAAGATCGAACAGGGCAAGATACGCAGTATTTT
CDR3: CASSQDRTGQDTQYF

size: few
J: TRBJ1-4
V: TRBV6-5
D: TRBD1
DNA: TGTGCCAGCAGTGACAGGGGGCGAGATAAACTGTTTTTT
CDR3: CASSDRGRDKLFF

size: NA
J: TRBJ1-6
V: TRBV9
D: TRBD1
DNA: TGTGCCAGCAGCGGGACAGGGGATTCACCCCTCCACTTT
CDR3: CASSGTGDSPLHF

size: few
J: TRBJ2-7
V: TRBV5-1
D: NA
DNA: TGCGCCAGCAGCTTGGCCGACGGGACCTACGAGCAGTACTTC
CDR3: CASSLADGTYEQYF

size: NA
J: TRBJ2-2
V: TRBV7-9
D: NA
DNA: TGTGCCCGGCAGGGAACGAACACCGGGGAGCTGTTTTTT
CDR3: CARQGTNTGELFF

size: NA
J: TRBJ2-1
V: TRBV5-1
D: NA
DNA: TGCGCCAGCAGCTTGGTTGGGGGCTTGAGCTCCTACAATGAGCAGTTCTTC
CDR3: CASSLVGGLSSYNEQFF

size: NA
J: TRBJ2-7
V: TRBV11-3
D: NA
DNA: TGTGCCAGCAGCTTAGTTAGCTACGAGCAGTACTTC
CDR3: CASSLVSYEQYF

size: NA
J: TRBJ2-5
V: TRBV7-7
D: TRBD2
DNA: TGTGCTAGCGGGCGGGGGTCGGGGGAGACCCAGTACTTC
CDR3: CASGRGSGETQYF

size: few
J: TRBJ1-3
V: TRBV19
D: NA
DNA: TGTGCCAGTAGTATCGGCAGCAGGGCTGGAAACACCATATATTTT
CDR3: CASSIGSRAGNTIYF

size: NA
J: TRBJ2-7
V: TRBV9
D: NA
DNA: TGTGCCAGCAGCGTATTTATCCGGGAGCAGTACTTC
CDR3: CASSVFIREQYF